This T cell receptor (beta chain) is from a study of T-cell reconstitution after alpha-beta-depleted transplantation in children. Germline V gene data show CDR1 as MNHEY and CDR2 as SVGEGT. With 5 bases removed from V and 5 bases from J, the gap between germline ends came to 17 bases. This CDR3 is 15 amino acids long. This sample's TCRbeta library carried unique molecular identifier barcodes. In TCRdb, the PCR reads were re-called with MiXCR into one record per CDR3 protein. Among 490,000 or so distinct CDR3 sequences listed, around 12% were seen once. The TCR sequence derives from a human donor who donated a stem cell graft to a child with combined immunodeficiency. The V call is TRBV6-2 or TRBV6-3, the J call TRBJ2-3, with no clear D. The specimen was PBMCs from the stem cell graft donor, collected from the stem cell graft. This CDR3 is CASSSRPSPQDTQYF. CDR3 coding DNA: TGTGCCAGCAGTAGCCGACCGAGCCCCCAAGATACGCAGTATTTT.